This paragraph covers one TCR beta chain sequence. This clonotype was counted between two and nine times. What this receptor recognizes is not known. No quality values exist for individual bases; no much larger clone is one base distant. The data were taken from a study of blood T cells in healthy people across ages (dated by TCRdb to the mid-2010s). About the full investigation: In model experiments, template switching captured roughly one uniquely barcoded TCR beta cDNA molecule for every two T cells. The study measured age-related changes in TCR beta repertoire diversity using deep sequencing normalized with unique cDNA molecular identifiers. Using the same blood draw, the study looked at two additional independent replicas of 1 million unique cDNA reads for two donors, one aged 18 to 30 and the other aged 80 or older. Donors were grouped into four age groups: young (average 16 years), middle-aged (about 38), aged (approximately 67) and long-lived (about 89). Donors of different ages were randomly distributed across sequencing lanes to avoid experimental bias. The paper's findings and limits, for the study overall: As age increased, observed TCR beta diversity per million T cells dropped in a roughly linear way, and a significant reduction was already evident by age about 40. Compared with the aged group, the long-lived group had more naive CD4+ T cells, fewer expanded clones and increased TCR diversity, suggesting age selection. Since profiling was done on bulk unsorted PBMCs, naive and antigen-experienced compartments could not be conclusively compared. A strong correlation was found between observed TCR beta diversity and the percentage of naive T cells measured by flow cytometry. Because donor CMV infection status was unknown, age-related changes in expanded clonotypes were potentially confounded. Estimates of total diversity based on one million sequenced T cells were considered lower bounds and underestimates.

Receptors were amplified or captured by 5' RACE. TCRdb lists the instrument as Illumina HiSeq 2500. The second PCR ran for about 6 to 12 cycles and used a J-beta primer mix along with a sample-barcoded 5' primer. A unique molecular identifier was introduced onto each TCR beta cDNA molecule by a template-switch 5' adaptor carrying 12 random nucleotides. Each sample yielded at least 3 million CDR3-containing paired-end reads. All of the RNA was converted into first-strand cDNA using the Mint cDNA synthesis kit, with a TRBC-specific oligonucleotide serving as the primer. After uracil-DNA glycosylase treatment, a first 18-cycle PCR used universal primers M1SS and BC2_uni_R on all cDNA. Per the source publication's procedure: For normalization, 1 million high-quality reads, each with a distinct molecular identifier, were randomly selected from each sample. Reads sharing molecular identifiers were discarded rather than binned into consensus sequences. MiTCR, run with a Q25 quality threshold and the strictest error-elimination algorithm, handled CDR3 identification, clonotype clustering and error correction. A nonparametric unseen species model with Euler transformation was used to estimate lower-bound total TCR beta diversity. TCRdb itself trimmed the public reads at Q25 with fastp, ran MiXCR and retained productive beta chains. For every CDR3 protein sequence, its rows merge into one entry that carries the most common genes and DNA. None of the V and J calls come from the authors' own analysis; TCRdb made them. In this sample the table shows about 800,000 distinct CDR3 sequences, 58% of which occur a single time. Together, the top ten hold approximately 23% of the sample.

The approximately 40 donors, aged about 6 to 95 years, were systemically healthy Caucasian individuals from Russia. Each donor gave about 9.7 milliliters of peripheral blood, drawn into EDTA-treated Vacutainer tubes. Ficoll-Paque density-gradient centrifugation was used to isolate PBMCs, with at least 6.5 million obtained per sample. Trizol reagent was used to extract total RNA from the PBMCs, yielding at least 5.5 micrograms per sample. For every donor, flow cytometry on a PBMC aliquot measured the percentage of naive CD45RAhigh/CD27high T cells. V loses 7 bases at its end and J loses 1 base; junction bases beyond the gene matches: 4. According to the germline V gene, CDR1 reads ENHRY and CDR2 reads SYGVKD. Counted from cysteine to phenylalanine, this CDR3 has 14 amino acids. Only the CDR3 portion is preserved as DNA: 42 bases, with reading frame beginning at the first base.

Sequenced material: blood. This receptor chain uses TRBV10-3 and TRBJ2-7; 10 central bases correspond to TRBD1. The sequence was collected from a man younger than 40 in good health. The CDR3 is CAITDRGESYEQYF. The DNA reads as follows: TGTGCCATCACGGACAGGGGGGAGTCCTACGAGCAGTACTTC.